Below are 29 T cell receptor beta chains sequenced from a single sample in a study of T cells during gluten challenge in celiac disease. Each CDR3 protein is one row after TCRdb ran MiXCR on the 5' RACE reads. Of about 120 distinct CDR3 sequences listed, about 4.2% are singletons. This specimen consisted of gluten-specific CD4+ T cells sorted from the duodenum using tetramers, obtained at baseline or on day 14 of gluten challenge (not recorded which). Receptors originate from a female donor with celiac disease.

This clonotype qualifies as hyperexpanded. Here the CDR3 reads CSASSLLIEETQYF. The CDR3 nucleotides read TGCAGTGCTAGTTCACTTCTGATCGAGGAGACCCAGTACTTC. This chain joins TRBV20-1 and TRBJ2-5; D ambiguous. Looked up from germline, CDR1 is DFQATT and CDR2 is SNEGSKA (reference sequence). The length of the CDR3 is 14 residues. V was cut by 3 bases and J by 5 bases, with 16 bases left in between.

This clonotype counts as large. This chain links TRBV6-2 or TRBV6-3 with TRBJ1-2; maybe TRBD1 (6 bases). The V gene lost 7 bases and the J gene lost 8 bases, with 20 bases spanning the gap. The CDR3 totals 14 residues. Germline V gives CDR1 MNHEY, CDR2 SVGEGT. The CDR3 DNA reads as TGTGCCAGCACAGGTTTACAGGCCAGGGGCGGCTACACCTTC. It yields the protein CASTGLQARGGYTF.

By its share, this clonotype is medium-sized. The rearrangement uses TRBV4-2 and TRBJ2-7; 11 bases align to TRBD1. Trimming took 5 bases from V and 6 from J; bases not matched to a gene: 6. The CDR3 consists of 14 residues. CDR1 is LGHNA and CDR2 is YNFKEQ in the germline V gene. In DNA, the CDR3 is TGTGCCAGCAGCGCCCGGGACAGGGGGTCCGAGCAGTACTTC. Protein product: CASSARDRGSEQYF.

This clonotype has more than one count but fewer than ten. CDR3 residues: CSARDSRHSYEQYF. CDR3 in DNA: TGCAGTGCTAGAGATTCCAGACACTCCTACGAGCAGTACTTC. The chain carries TRBV20-1 and TRBJ2-7, with no clear D. Deletions cut 0 bases from V and 0 bases from J, with 9 bases between. The CDR3 has 14 residues. The germline CDR1 and CDR2 sequences are DFQATT and SNEGSKA (reference sequence).

This clonotype occurred a few times. The chain uses TRBV27 and TRBJ1-1; D uncertain. CDR3 size: 13 residues. Per germline, CDR1 MNHEY and CDR2 SMNVEV (reference sequence). V dropped 5 bases and J dropped 5 bases, with 12 bases sitting between them. CDR3 coding DNA: TGTGCCAGCAGTCCCCTACAGCGGACTGAAGCTTTCTTT. Protein product: CASSPLQRTEAFF.

Judged by abundance, this clonotype is large. This sequence joins TRBV28 and TRBJ2-7, with unresolved D. V was clipped by 4 bases and J by 5 bases, with 12 bases between them. This CDR3 spans 13 amino acids. Per the germline V gene, CDR1 is MDHEN and CDR2 is SYDVKM. The CDR3 nucleotides are TGTGCCAGCAGTTCACTACAGACCCACGAGCAGTACTTC. This encodes CASSSLQTHEQYF.

By its share, this clonotype is medium-sized. CDR3 DNA sequence: TGCGCCAGCAGCTTCGAAGGAATGAATTCACCCCTCCACTTT. Residues: CASSFEGMNSPLHF. The chain links TRBV5-1 to TRBJ1-6; no clear D gene. This CDR3 region has 14 residues. Per the germline V gene, CDR1 is SGHRS and CDR2 is YFSETQ. With 2 bases removed from V and 7 bases from J, the gap between germline ends came to 10 bases.

This clonotype rates as hyperexpanded. The rearrangement uses TRBV5-1 and TRBJ2-4, with D maybe TRBD2 (5 bases). The CDR3 runs to 14 residues. The V end lost 2 bases, the J end lost 8 bases, and 14 bases lay between the germline ends. CDR1 and CDR2 (germline): SGHRS, YFSETQ. The CDR3 here is CASSFGGYGDIQYF. The CDR3 region has the DNA TGCGCCAGCAGCTTCGGAGGATATGGGGACATTCAGTACTTC.

This clonotype was seen only a few times. This rearrangement joins TRBV5-6 to TRBJ1-2; D gene unclear. The CDR3 consists of 13 residues. V lost 1 base and J 4 bases, leaving 8 bases between the germline ends. Germline V lookup: CDR1 SGHDT, CDR2 YYEEEE. CDR3: CASSLSQSYGYTF. In DNA form, the CDR3 reads TGTGCCAGCAGCTTGTCCCAGTCCTATGGCTACACCTTC.

Sample share makes this clonotype hyperexpanded. V and J are TRBV14 and TRBJ2-2; the D is unclear. Per the germline V gene, CDR1 is SGHDN and CDR2 is FVKESK. V shed 1 base and J shed 7 bases, with 7 bases lying between them. The CDR3 is 13 amino acids. CDR3: CASSQVPGGELFF. CDR3 in DNA: TGTGCCAGCAGCCAAGTGCCGGGCGGGGAGCTGTTTTTT.

By share, this clonotype ranks as medium-sized. The rearrangement links TRBV29-1 to TRBJ2-7, with 9 bases lining up with TRBD1. CDR1 and CDR2 (germline): SQVTM, ANQGSEA. Trimming at V came to 4 bases and at J to 3 bases, leaving 4 bases not matched to a gene. This CDR3 comprises 13 residues. CDR3 loop: CSVGPGQGYEQYF. CDR3 DNA: TGCAGCGTTGGACCGGGACAGGGCTACGAGCAGTACTTC.

This clonotype counts as medium-sized. V and J are TRBV30 and TRBJ1-1; no reliable D call. The CDR3 sequence is 12 residues long. Germline loops: CDR1 GTSNPN, CDR2 SVGIG (reference sequence). V lost 0 bases and J lost 8, with 10 bases in between. In DNA form, the CDR3 reads TGTGCCTGGAGTGTACATGGCCGGGAAGCTTTCTTT. Translation gives CAWSVHGREAFF.

Sample share makes this clonotype medium-sized. This chain joins TRBV7-2 and TRBJ1-6, with TRBD1 matching over 7 bases. The CDR3 length is 14 residues. CDR1 and CDR2 (germline): SGHTA, FQGNSA. V gave up 5 bases and J gave up 10 bases; unmatched junction bases: 8. The CDR3 bases are TGTGCCAGCAGCATTAGACAGGGCGGGTCACCCCTCCACTTT. It codes for CASSIRQGGSPLHF.

Judged by abundance, this clonotype is large. The genes are TRBV19 and TRBJ2-7, with TRBD1 matching 11 bases. V was clipped by 5 bases and J by 9 bases; unmatched bases: 9. This CDR3 region has 14 residues. From germline, CDR1 is LNHDA and CDR2 SQIVND (reference sequence). CDR3 nucleotide sequence: TGTGCCAGTAGTGTCCGGACAGGGGGCGCGGTGCAGTACTTC. This codes for CASSVRTGGAVQYF.

This clonotype is labeled large (0.1 to 1%). J is TRBJ1-1 and V is TRBV20-1; TRBD1 matches 7 bases. The CDR3 has 13 residues. Per the germline V gene, CDR1 is DFQATT and CDR2 is SNEGSKA (reference sequence). The J segment lost 3 bases and the V segment lost 2 bases, leaving 3 bases of the junction unmatched. The CDR3 spells CSARQGVDTEAFF. CDR3 DNA sequence: TGCAGTGCTAGACAGGGGGTAGACACTGAAGCTTTCTTT.

This clonotype ranks as large. The gene calls are TRBV29-1 and TRBJ2-3, with D possibly being TRBD1 (5 bases). Germline assignment: CDR1 SQVTM and CDR2 ANQGSEA. V was shortened by 6 bases and J by 0 bases, with 10 bases between the two germline ends. CDR3 size: 13 residues. The chain's CDR3 is CSVGHVSTDTQYF. The CDR3 DNA follows: TGCAGCGTCGGACACGTTAGCACAGATACGCAGTATTTT.

This clonotype is termed medium-sized. The gene calls are TRBV29-1 and TRBJ1-6; D is unclear. V shed 6 bases and J shed 8 bases, with 14 bases lying between them. Germline V lookup: CDR1 SQVTM, CDR2 ANQGSEA. The CDR3 spans 13 residues. The CDR3: CSVLADWDSPLHF. CDR3 coding DNA: TGCAGCGTACTGGCAGACTGGGATTCACCCCTCCACTTT. The entire variable domain, with the rest obtained from reference TRBV29-1 and TRBJ1-6, is as follows: SAVISQKPSRDICQRGTSLTIQCQVDSQVTMMFWYRQQPGQSLTLIATANQGSEATYESGFVIDKFPISRPNLTFSTLTVSNMSPEDSSIYLCSVLADWDSPLHFGNGTRLTVT.

By share, this clonotype ranks as hyperexpanded. V usage is TRBV29-1 and J usage is TRBJ2-5, with 7 nucleotides matching TRBD1. Trimming cost V 4 bases and J 5 bases; bases outside gene matches: 4. Germline V gene data show CDR1 as SQVTM and CDR2 as ANQGSEA. This CDR3 spans 12 amino acids. The CDR3 spells CSVATGWETQYF. The CDR3 DNA is TGCAGCGTTGCGACAGGGTGGGAGACCCAGTACTTC.

Notes on this clonotype: Since a much larger clone is just one base distant, this may be a read error. The chain combines TRBV4-2 with TRBJ2-3; TRBD2 is a possible D gene (5 bases). Germline assignment: CDR1 LGHNA and CDR2 YNFKEQ. The CDR3 is 14 amino acids. CDR3: CASSQRELGSRQFF. The CDR3, as DNA: TGTGCCAGCAGCCAGAGGGAACTGGGTTCTAGGCAGTTTTTT.

By sample share, this clonotype is large. The chain has TRBV4-2 and TRBJ2-5; 11 nucleotides agree with TRBD2. The junction had 5 bases not matched to a gene; V was cut back by 1 base and J by 4 bases. Germline V lookup: CDR1 LGHNA, CDR2 YNFKEQ. The CDR3 runs to 16 residues. The CDR3 protein is CASSQGVAGGLETQYF. The CDR3 coding sequence is TGTGCCAGCAGCCAAGGTGTAGCGGGGGGGCTAGAGACCCAGTACTTC.

By share, this clonotype ranks as large. The chain combines TRBV2 with TRBJ2-3, with D maybe TRBD1 (5 bases). The CDR3 sequence is 15 residues long. Germline V CDR1 and CDR2: SNHLY, FYNNEI. V was cut by 10 bases and J by 7 bases, with 24 bases left in between. CDR3 sequence reads: CATSLGHLILNTQYF. DNA of the CDR3: TGTGCCACGTCACTTGGACACCTGATTTTGAATACGCAGTATTTT.

This clonotype is labeled large (0.1 to 1%). CDR3 sequence reads: CASSLLLTSPGSFAYEQYF. In DNA, the CDR3 is TGCGCCAGCAGCTTGTTGTTAACGTCGCCTGGATCGTTTGCCTACGAGCAGTACTTC. This chain joins TRBV5-1 and TRBJ2-7, with no clear D. CDR3 length: 19 amino acids. Germline CDR1 is SGHRS and CDR2 is YFSETQ. The V end lost 1 base, the J end lost 2 bases, and 25 bases lay between the germline ends.

This clonotype is medium-sized (0.01 to 0.1%). DNA of the CDR3: TGCGCCAGCAGCTTCGGGTCTAGCACAGATACGCAGTATTTT. This codes for CASSFGSSTDTQYF. The chain uses TRBV5-1 and TRBJ2-3, with D hard to call. V was clipped by 2 bases and J by 0 bases, with 7 bases between them. The CDR3 has 14 amino acids. CDR1 is SGHRS and CDR2 is YFSETQ in the germline V gene.

By frequency in the sample, this clonotype is medium-sized (0.01 to 0.1%). This sequence joins TRBV29-1 and TRBJ1-1; TRBD1 matches 7 bases. Germline V lookup: CDR1 SQVTM, CDR2 ANQGSEA. V dropped 4 bases and J dropped 5; count of bases not matched to a gene: 7. The CDR3 has 13 residues. CDR3: CSVGAGGTTEAFF. CDR3 sequence (DNA): TGCAGCGTTGGGGCAGGGGGTACTACTGAAGCTTTCTTT.

There are a few counts of this clonotype. The V gene is TRBV15, the J gene TRBJ2-3, with D uncertain. The CDR3 has 13 residues. The germline CDR1 and CDR2 sequences are LNHNV and YYDKDF (reference sequence). V dropped 5 bases and J dropped 1 base, with 7 bases sitting between them. The CDR3 DNA is TGTGCCACCAGCTCGTGGGGCACAGATACGCAGTATTTT. Translating it yields CATSSWGTDTQYF.

By its share, this clonotype is large. The CDR3 here is CATSGPPSYEQYF. The DNA for the CDR3 is TGTGCCACCAGTGGGCCACCCTCCTACGAGCAGTACTTC. V and J are TRBV24-1 and TRBJ2-7; D uncertain. This CDR3 has 13 residues. Germline CDR1 is KGHDR and CDR2 is SFDVKD. V gave up 5 bases and J gave up 0 bases, with 7 bases separating them.

By proportion, this clonotype is medium-sized. V usage is TRBV20-1 and J usage is TRBJ2-1, with 13 bases matching TRBD2. The trim removed 4 bases at V and 15 bases at J, leaving 12 bases unmatched. This CDR3 spans 14 amino acids. The germline gives CDR1 DFQATT, CDR2 SNEGSKA (reference sequence). The CDR3 DNA sequence: TGCAGTGCTACCAGGGAACTAGCGGGGGGGAGGTTGTTCTTC. Amino acid sequence: CSATRELAGGRLFF.

By its share, this clonotype is large. The chain employs TRBV29-1 and TRBJ1-5; tentatively, D is TRBD1 (6 bases). The CDR3 contains 13 residues. Germline V lookup: CDR1 SQVTM, CDR2 ANQGSEA. The ends were cut back, 5 bases at V and 5 bases at J, with 13 bases in the middle. CDR3 in DNA: TGCAGCGTTTCACAGGGTTACGATCAGCCCCAGCATTTT. Encoded protein: CSVSQGYDQPQHF.

This clonotype is categorized as large. V and J are TRBV28 and TRBJ1-3; possibly TRBD1 for D (6 bases). CDR1 is MDHEN, CDR2 SYDVKM, per germline. V was pared by 5 bases and J by 2 bases, with 13 bases between. The CDR3 totals 15 residues. CDR3 in amino acids: CASSMTGLTGNTIYF. CDR3 DNA: TGTGCCAGCAGTATGACAGGACTCACTGGAAACACCATATATTTT.